Below, 26 T cell receptor beta chains from the same sample are listed, as sequenced in a study of blood T cell repertoires in COVID-19. Generated by immunoSEQ multiplex PCR, the TCRdb table keeps only in-frame clones and is missing some. The data show 100,000 to 150,000 clones, more than 70% seen once. The sequenced sample consisted of peripheral blood. The receptors originated from a human donor in a cohort sampled during active COVID-19.

This chain connects TRBV5-1 to TRBJ2-2; 7 bases map to TRBD2. V lost 2 bases, J lost 5 bases, and 9 bases stayed unmatched. Germline CDR1 is SGHRS and CDR2 is YFSETQ. The CDR3 runs 16 residues. CDR3 DNA: TGCGCCAGCAGCTTTAACTCCGGGACTATGACCGGGGAGCTGTTTTTT. Translated: CASSFNSGTMTGELFF.

This chain links TRBV7-9 with TRBJ2-1, with 8 bases aligning to TRBD2. After removal of 3 bases from V and 7 bases from J, the junction contained 17 bases not matched to a gene. This CDR3 has 18 amino acids. CDR1 and CDR2 (germline): SEHNR, FQNEAQ (reference sequence). The DNA of the CDR3 is TGTGCCAGCAGCTTCCCCAAAAGCGGAGGACTAGCTACAAATGAGCAGTTCTTC. It yields the protein CASSFPKSGGLATNEQFF.

This clone was detected only once. The genes are TRBV4-3 and TRBJ2-1, with TRBD2 as a possible D gene (7 bases). CDR3 size: 15 residues. In germline, CDR1 is LGHNA, CDR2 YSLEER. V lost 0 bases and J 6 bases, leaving 12 bases between the germline ends. This CDR3 is CASSQDVGGGNEQFF. CDR3 coding DNA: TGCGCCAGCAGCCAAGATGTAGGGGGGGGCAATGAGCAGTTCTTC.

Here the CDR3 reads CASSEHREIYNSPLHF. The CDR3 DNA follows: TGTGCCAGCAGCGAGCACAGGGAGATATATAATTCACCCCTCCACTTT. J is TRBJ1-6 and V is TRBV9; D possibly corresponds to TRBD1 (6 bases). The V gene lost 3 bases and the J gene lost 4 bases, with 14 bases spanning the gap. Per the germline V gene, CDR1 is SGDLS and CDR2 is YYNGEE. The CDR3 spans 16 residues. Full variable domain (remainder filled in from reference TRBV9 and TRBJ1-6): DSGVTQTPKHLITATGQRVTLRCSPRSGDLSVYWYQQSLDQGLQFLIQYYNGEERAKGNILERFSAQQFPDLHSELNLSSLELGDSALYFCASSEHREIYNSPLHFGNGTRLTVT.

The CDR3 loop is CASSQNPGQGYEQFF. CDR3 bases: TGTGCCAGCAGCCAAAATCCGGGACAGGGCTATGAGCAGTTCTTC. J is TRBJ2-1 and V is TRBV3-1 (or the pseudogene TRBV3-2); 9 bases agree with TRBD1. The CDR3 extends over 15 amino acids. J lost 8 bases, V lost 2 bases, and 7 bases had no gene match. Germline CDR1 and CDR2: LGHDT and YNNKEL (reference sequence).

This clone turned up a few times. The same CDR3 also results from other DNA sequences found in this sample. The CDR3 region is CASSLQGGGSTDTQYF. Here the CDR3 DNA reads TGTGCCAGCAGCTTGCAAGGGGGTGGGTCGACAGATACGCAGTATTTT. V usage is TRBV5-5 and J usage is TRBJ2-3; perhaps TRBD1 as D (6 bases). Germline CDR1 and CDR2: SGHKS and YYEKEE (reference sequence). V lost 1 base, J lost 3 bases, and 15 bases lay in between. The CDR3 contains 16 residues.

The chain couples TRBV11-2 to TRBJ2-7, with D perhaps TRBD1 (6 bases). The CDR3 loop spans 17 amino acids. Germline V gene lookup returns CDR1 SGHAT and CDR2 FQNNGV. Between the trimmed V and J ends, which lost 0 bases and 7 bases, there was a span of 22 bases. The CDR3 region is CASSLDPLGTPGWEQYF. For the CDR3, the DNA is TGTGCCAGCAGCTTAGACCCCTTAGGGACACCGGGGTGGGAGCAGTACTTC.

The chain carries TRBV4-1 and TRBJ2-7; the D gene is possibly TRBD1 (6 bases). Germline V gene sequence: CDR1 MGHRA, CDR2 YSYEKL. The V end was cut by 1 base, the J end by 2 bases, with 12 bases between. This CDR3 is 15 amino acids long. The CDR3 here is CASSQGAGGPYEQYF. The CDR3 bases are TGCGCCAGCAGCCAAGGTGCTGGGGGCCCCTACGAGCAGTACTTC.

This chain joins TRBV15 and TRBJ1-2; 8 bases agree with TRBD1. V dropped 0 bases and J dropped 4; count of bases not matched to a gene: 10. The CDR3 extends over 17 amino acids. The germline V gene encodes CDR1 LNHNV and CDR2 YYDKDF (reference sequence). The CDR3 nucleotides are TGTGCCACCAGCAGAGATCCTTCTGCAGGGGGCACCTATGGCTACACCTTC. Residues: CATSRDPSAGGTYGYTF.

The chain links TRBV2 to TRBJ1-5; D uncertain. The CDR3 extends over 16 amino acids. Germline loops: CDR1 SNHLY, CDR2 FYNNEI. Trimming cost V 7 bases and J 0 bases, with 16 bases left between them. The CDR3 sequence: CASNPDQAYSNQPQHF. For the CDR3, the DNA is TGTGCCAGCAATCCCGACCAGGCCTATAGCAATCAGCCCCAGCATTTT. The complete variable domain, with remaining parts taken from reference TRBV2 and TRBJ1-5, reads EPEVTQTPSHQVTQMGQEVILRCVPISNHLYFYWYRQILGQKVEFLVSFYNNEISEKSEIFDDQFSVERPDGSNFTLKIRSTKLEDSAMYFCASNPDQAYSNQPQHFGDGTRLSIL.

The J gene is TRBJ2-3, the V gene TRBV18, with D tentatively TRBD1 (5 bases). V lost 2 bases to trimming and J lost 7 bases, with 13 bases between them. CDR1 and CDR2 from the germline V gene are KGHSH and LQKENI. The CDR3 loop spans 14 amino acids. The CDR3 reads CASSPSAGKHTQYF. The CDR3 DNA is TGTGCCAGCTCACCAAGTGCAGGGAAGCATACGCAGTATTTT.

This clone was counted once. The V call is TRBV3-1 (or the pseudogene TRBV3-2), the J call TRBJ1-2; D unclear. CDR1 and CDR2 from the germline V gene are LGHDT and YNNKEL (reference sequence). The length of the CDR3 is 14 residues. Deletions cut 4 bases from V and 4 bases from J, with 13 bases between. The DNA for the CDR3 is TGTGCCAGCAGCCCCGGGGAGAGGGCCTATGGCTACACCTTC. It is translated as CASSPGERAYGYTF.

J is TRBJ2-7 and V is TRBV6-4, with 10 nucleotides matching TRBD2. The CDR3 is 15 residues long. Germline trimming cut 0 bases from V and 5 bases from J; bases unmatched to any gene: 4. Germline V gene lookup returns CDR1 MRHNA and CDR2 SNTAGT. CDR3 coding DNA: TGTGCCAGCAGTGACTCCGCTAGCGGGAGTAACGAGCAGTACTTC. Translation: CASSDSASGSNEQYF.

The rearrangement joins TRBV2 to TRBJ2-3; TRBD2 matches at 8 bases. CDR3 length: 17 amino acids. The V gene end was trimmed by 5 bases and the J gene end by 5 bases; junction bases not matched to a gene: 15. Germline assignment: CDR1 SNHLY and CDR2 FYNNEI. The CDR3 DNA reads as TGTGCCAGCAGTTTCAATTTCGGAGCGGGGGTTGTAGATACGCAGTATTTT. It is translated as CASSFNFGAGVVDTQYF.

The CDR3 reads CASSLGPGGGNTIYF. The CDR3 bases are TGCGCCAGCAGCTTGGGACCCGGCGGTGGAAACACCATATATTTT. V is TRBV5-1 and J is TRBJ1-3; D is uncertain. The CDR3 runs 15 residues. V shed 0 bases and J shed 3 bases, with 10 bases lying between them. The germline V gene has CDR1 SGHRS and CDR2 YFSETQ.

This rearrangement joins TRBV2 to TRBJ2-5, with TRBD2 matching over 8 bases. Per germline, CDR1 SNHLY and CDR2 FYNNEI. There are 13 residues in the CDR3. Trimming took 8 bases from V and 7 from J; bases not matched to a gene: 9. The CDR3 is CASAGAGVRTQYF. The CDR3 nucleotides read TGTGCCAGCGCGGGAGCGGGAGTTCGGACCCAGTACTTC. Drawing the rest from reference TRBV2 and TRBJ2-5, the complete variable domain is EPEVTQTPSHQVTQMGQEVILRCVPISNHLYFYWYRQILGQKVEFLVSFYNNEISEKSEIFDDQFSVERPDGSNFTLKIRSTKLEDSAMYFCASAGAGVRTQYFGPGTRLLVL.

The chain uses TRBV28 and TRBJ1-1; D uncertain. Per the germline V gene, CDR1 is MDHEN and CDR2 is SYDVKM. V dropped 4 bases and J dropped 4 bases, with 7 bases sitting between them. The CDR3 is 12 amino acids. The CDR3: CASSSVFTEAFF. The CDR3 nucleotides are TGTGCCAGCAGTTCGGTGTTCACTGAAGCTTTCTTT.

V gene TRBV19 combines with J gene TRBJ1-1; no clear D gene. Trimming took off 3 bases at V and 0 bases at J, with 11 bases between the two ends. The CDR3 consists of 15 residues. Germline lookup yields CDR1 LNHDA and CDR2 SQIVND (reference sequence). The CDR3 bases are TGTGCCAGTAGTATCTCTCAACAAATGAACACTGAAGCTTTCTTT. It yields the protein CASSISQQMNTEAFF.

The V and J genes are TRBV13 and TRBJ2-2, with TRBD2 identical over 12 bases. The CDR3 has 17 residues. Germline trimming cut 5 bases from V and 5 bases from J; bases unmatched to any gene: 9. CDR1 is PRHDT, CDR2 FYEKMQ, per germline (reference sequence). Here the CDR3 reads CASSLAGGAGRTGELFF. In nucleotides, the CDR3 is TGTGCCAGCAGCCTAGCGGGAGGGGCGGGGAGAACCGGGGAGCTGTTTTTT.

This chain connects TRBV4-1 to TRBJ1-5, with a weak D call TRBD1 (5 bases). Germline V gives CDR1 MGHRA, CDR2 YSYEKL. V lost 1 base, J lost 1 base, and 11 bases lay in between. The CDR3 runs 16 residues. The CDR3 bases are TGCGCCAGCAGCCAAGTTGCCGGACAAAGCAATCAGCCCCAGCATTTT. Translation gives CASSQVAGQSNQPQHF.

The rearrangement joins TRBV28 to TRBJ2-7; D might be TRBD2 (6 bases). This CDR3 is 13 amino acids long. CDR1 is MDHEN and CDR2 is SYDVKM in the germline V gene. The V end was cut by 7 bases, the J end by 7 bases, with 17 bases between. CDR3 loop: CASKGTGVKEQYF. The CDR3 nucleotides read TGTGCCAGCAAAGGAACGGGAGTGAAAGAGCAGTACTTC.

The genes are TRBV12-2 and TRBJ2-1; the table's D call, TRBD2, has no DNA check behind it. TRBV12-2 is termed a pseudogene. CDR3 size: 16 residues. The CDR3 protein is CASRFSGTSGNNEQFF. The CDR3 DNA follows: TGTGCAAGTCGCTTTAGCGGGACTAGCGGGAACAATGAGCAGTTCTTC.

V and J are TRBV7-3 and TRBJ1-1; 9 bases fit TRBD1. The CDR3 consists of 16 residues. V shed 0 bases, J shed 1 base, and the junction held 3 bases outside the gene matches. The germline V gene has CDR1 SGHTA and CDR2 FQGTGA. The CDR3 coding sequence is TGTGCCAGCAGCTTAACGATGGGACAGGGGAACACTGAAGCTTTCTTT. Its translation: CASSLTMGQGNTEAFF. The whole variable domain, filled in from reference TRBV7-3 and TRBJ1-1, reads GAGVSQTPSNKVTEKGKYVELRCDPISGHTALYWYRQSLGQGPEFLIYFQGTGAADDSGLPNDRFFAVRPEGSVSTLKIQRTERGDSAVYLCASSLTMGQGNTEAFFGQGTRLTVV.

This chain joins TRBV19 and TRBJ2-1; 10 nucleotides line up with TRBD1. Germline lookup yields CDR1 LNHDA and CDR2 SQIVND (reference sequence). There are 15 residues in the CDR3. J was trimmed by 8 bases and V by 4 bases; bases with no gene match: 8. Written as DNA, the CDR3 is TGTGCCAGTAGTAACCCGGGACAGGGGTCGGATGAGCAGTTCTTC. This codes for CASSNPGQGSDEQFF.

The J gene is TRBJ2-7, the V gene TRBV10-1; TRBD1 aligns across 7 bases. The CDR3 loop spans 15 amino acids. V lost 2 bases, J lost 0 bases, and 4 bases stayed unmatched. CDR1 is WNHNN, CDR2 SYGVQD, per germline (reference sequence). The CDR3 DNA reads as TGCGCCAGCAGTGAGAGACAGGGACCCTCCTACGAGCAGTACTTC. It codes for CASSERQGPSYEQYF.

The rearrangement uses TRBV5-1 and TRBJ1-5; possibly TRBD1 for D (5 bases). Germline CDR1 reads SGHRS; CDR2 reads YFSETQ. V was cut by 4 bases and J by 0 bases, with 11 bases left in between. The CDR3 runs 15 residues. The chain's CDR3 is CASSQGGGSNQPQHF. The CDR3 nucleotides read TGCGCCAGCAGCCAGGGCGGGGGTAGCAATCAGCCCCAGCATTTT.